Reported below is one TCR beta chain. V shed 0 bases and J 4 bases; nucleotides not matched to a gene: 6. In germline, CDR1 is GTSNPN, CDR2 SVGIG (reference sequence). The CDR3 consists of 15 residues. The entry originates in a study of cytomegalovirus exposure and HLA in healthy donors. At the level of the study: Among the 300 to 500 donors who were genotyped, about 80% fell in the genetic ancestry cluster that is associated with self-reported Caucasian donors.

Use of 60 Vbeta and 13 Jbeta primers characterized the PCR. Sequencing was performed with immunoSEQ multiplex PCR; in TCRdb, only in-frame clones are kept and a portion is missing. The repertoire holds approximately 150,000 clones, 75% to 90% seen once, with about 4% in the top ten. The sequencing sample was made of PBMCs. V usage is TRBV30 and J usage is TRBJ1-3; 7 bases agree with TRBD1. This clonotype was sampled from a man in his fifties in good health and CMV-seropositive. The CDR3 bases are TGTGCCTGGAGTGTACTTGTGACAGGGGGAAACACCATATATTTT. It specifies CAWSVLVTGGNTIYF.